Listed below are T cell receptor beta chains from one sample, sequenced in a study of T cell responses to AZD1222 COVID-19 vaccine. TCRdb keeps only in-frame clones here, not all; method: immunoSEQ multiplex PCR. There are roughly 81,000 clones in the sample; over 75% occur only once, and 16% lies in the top ten. This specimen consisted of peripheral blood, obtained on day 0 of AZD1222 vaccination. The receptors derive from an adult in good health. CDR3s include the opening cysteine and the closing phenylalanine or tryptophan. The order of the fields is V gene, D gene, J gene, clone size, CDR3 DNA, CDR3 protein. D genes are given only for firm matches. Some rows have no size entry. The others give once, few or many, or a class for an expanded clone.

V: TRBV7-6; D: -; J: TRBJ2-5; size: -; DNA: TGTGCCAGCAGCCCACAAGAGACCCAGTACTTC; CDR3: CASSPQETQYF
V: TRBV2; D: -; J: TRBJ2-3; size: -; DNA: TGTGCCAGCAGTGAACTGGGGGCGGGCACAGATACGCAGTATTTT; CDR3: CASSELGAGTDTQYF
V: TRBV5-1; D: -; J: TRBJ1-1; size: -; DNA: TGCGCCAGCAGCTGGGCCCCGGGAATGAACACTGAAGCTTTCTTT; CDR3: CASSWAPGMNTEAFF
V: TRBV19; D: -; J: TRBJ1-5; size: -; DNA: TGTGCCAGTAGTATAGGATACGGTAATCAGCCCCAGCATTTT; CDR3: CASSIGYGNQPQHF
V: TRBV3-1/TRBV3-2; D: -; J: TRBJ2-5; size: -; DNA: TGTGCCAGCAGACGATATGGGACCCAGTACTTC; CDR3: CASRRYGTQYF
V: TRBV3-1/TRBV3-2; D: -; J: TRBJ1-2; size: -; DNA: TGTGCCAGCAGCGCCGTCCCTGGGGCAAACTATGGCTACACCTTC; CDR3: CASSAVPGANYGYTF
V: TRBV30; D: -; J: TRBJ1-1; size: once; DNA: TGTGCCTGGAGTGTGGCGAACACTGAAGCTTTCTTT; CDR3: CAWSVANTEAFF
V: TRBV5-1; D: TRBD2; J: TRBJ2-1; size: few; DNA: TGCGCCAGCAGCTTTGTAGCGGGAGTTTACTACAATGAGCAGTTCTTC; CDR3: CASSFVAGVYYNEQFF
V: TRBV7-3; D: -; J: TRBJ2-2; size: -; DNA: TGTGCCAGCAGCCCCGCAGGGGTTCCCGGGGAGCTGTTTTTT; CDR3: CASSPAGVPGELFF
V: TRBV11-2; D: -; J: TRBJ2-7; size: -; DNA: TGTGCCAGCAGCTCAGCCCCTCGGGGGTCTTACGAGCAGTACTTC; CDR3: CASSSAPRGSYEQYF
V: TRBV12-3/TRBV12-4; D: -; J: TRBJ1-1; size: -; DNA: TGTGCCAGCAGTGTACAGGGGAACACTGAAGCTTTCTTT; CDR3: CASSVQGNTEAFF
V: TRBV5-1; D: -; J: TRBJ2-2; size: -; DNA: TGCGCCAGCAGCACCGAGTCCGGAACCGGGGAGCTGTTTTTT; CDR3: CASSTESGTGELFF
V: TRBV5-1; D: TRBD2; J: TRBJ2-3; size: -; DNA: TGCGCCAGCAGCTTGAGCGGGAGGGCCTACGATACGCAGTATTTT; CDR3: CASSLSGRAYDTQYF
V: TRBV5-1; D: -; J: TRBJ2-2; size: -; DNA: TGCGCCAGCAGCTTGGCCTTGGGTAGCGTAAACACCGGGGAGCTGTTTTTT; CDR3: CASSLALGSVNTGELFF
V: TRBV6-5; D: -; J: TRBJ1-1; size: -; DNA: TGTGCCAGCACCCCCGGGAGATTGAACACTGAAGCTTTCTTT; CDR3: CASTPGRLNTEAFF
V: TRBV2; D: -; J: TRBJ2-5; size: -; DNA: TGTGCCAGCACGGGACGGGAAACCTCGGGGGAGACCCAGTACTTC; CDR3: CASTGRETSGETQYF
V: TRBV28; D: -; J: TRBJ2-5; size: -; DNA: TGTGCCAGCAGTTTGCCCGGGGCTCAAGAGACCCAGTACTTC; CDR3: CASSLPGAQETQYF
V: TRBV5-4; D: -; J: TRBJ2-5; size: -; DNA: TGTGCCAGCAGCTTGGTACGGGGGACCCAGTACTTC; CDR3: CASSLVRGTQYF
V: TRBV6-5; D: TRBD1; J: TRBJ1-6; size: -; DNA: TGTGCCAGTAGACAGGGAAGCTCCTATAATTCACCCCTCCACTTT; CDR3: CASRQGSSYNSPLHF
V: TRBV6-1; D: TRBD1; J: TRBJ1-1; size: few; DNA: TGTGCCAGCAGTGAAGGGGACAGGGGGAACACTGAAGCTTTCTTT; CDR3: CASSEGDRGNTEAFF
V: TRBV7-9; D: TRBD2; J: TRBJ2-5; size: -; DNA: TGTGCCAGCAGATCGGGACTAGCGGGAACGGGAGAGACCCAGTACTTC; CDR3: CASRSGLAGTGETQYF
V: TRBV29-1; D: -; J: TRBJ2-1; size: -; DNA: TGCAGCGTTTTAGGCGGCGCGGGTTTAGCCTACAATGAGCAGTTCTTC; CDR3: CSVLGGAGLAYNEQFF
V: TRBV19; D: TRBD1; J: TRBJ1-3; size: -; DNA: TGTGCCAGTAGTATGGGGGACAGGAGTCCCTCTGGAAACACCATATATTTT; CDR3: CASSMGDRSPSGNTIYF
V: TRBV11-2; D: TRBD2; J: TRBJ2-3; size: -; DNA: TGTGCCAGCAGCTCGATAACTAGCGGCACAGATACGCAGTATTTT; CDR3: CASSSITSGTDTQYF
V: TRBV7-2; D: -; J: TRBJ1-2; size: -; DNA: TGTGCCAGCAGCTTAGATCTTCCAGGAAACTATGGCTACACCTTC; CDR3: CASSLDLPGNYGYTF
V: TRBV7-9; D: TRBD1; J: TRBJ1-4; size: -; DNA: TGTGCCAGCAGCTTAGCGGTCAGGGGGCATGAAAAACTGTTTTTT; CDR3: CASSLAVRGHEKLFF
V: TRBV3-1/TRBV3-2; D: -; J: TRBJ1-6; size: -; DNA: TGTGCCAGCAGCAAAAGCTCCTATAATTCACCCCTCCACTTT; CDR3: CASSKSSYNSPLHF
V: TRBV13; D: -; J: TRBJ1-1; size: -; DNA: TGTGCCAGCAACTTAGTGGAGACTGAAGCTTTCTTT; CDR3: CASNLVETEAFF
V: TRBV25-1; D: TRBD2; J: TRBJ2-2; size: -; DNA: TGTGCCAGCAGGGAGGGAGGGCCCGACACCGGGGAGCTGTTTTTT; CDR3: CASREGGPDTGELFF
V: TRBV2; D: TRBD1; J: TRBJ1-1; size: -; DNA: TGTGCCAGCACGGGACAGCCAATGAACACTGAAGCTTTCTTT; CDR3: CASTGQPMNTEAFF
V: TRBV3-1/TRBV3-2; D: TRBD2; J: TRBJ2-3; size: -; DNA: TGTGCCAGCAGCCAAAATAGCGGGAGCACAGATACGCAGTATTTT; CDR3: CASSQNSGSTDTQYF
V: TRBV9; D: TRBD2; J: TRBJ2-2; size: -; DNA: TGTGCCAGCAGCGTGGGACTAGCTTTTGGGGCGGGCACCGGGGAGCTGTTTTTT; CDR3: CASSVGLAFGAGTGELFF
V: TRBV6-5; D: -; J: TRBJ1-3; size: -; DNA: TGTGCCACCAGGGACTATGGAAACACCATATATTTT; CDR3: CATRDYGNTIYF
V: TRBV3-1/TRBV3-2; D: TRBD2; J: TRBJ2-1; size: -; DNA: TGTGCCAGCAGCCCCCGGGGGGGCGGAGGCTACAATGAGCAGTTCTTC; CDR3: CASSPRGGGGYNEQFF
V: TRBV11-2; D: TRBD2; J: TRBJ2-7; size: -; DNA: TGTGCCAGCAGCTCCGCCGGGACTAGCGGATCCTACGAGCAGTACTTC; CDR3: CASSSAGTSGSYEQYF
V: TRBV19; D: TRBD1; J: TRBJ1-2; size: -; DNA: TGTGCCAGTAGTAGACCGGGACAGGGCTATCGTGGCTACACCTTC; CDR3: CASSRPGQGYRGYTF
V: TRBV5-8; D: -; J: TRBJ1-1; size: -; DNA: TGTGCCAGCAGCTTGATTAGACCTGAAGCTTTCTTT; CDR3: CASSLIRPEAFF
V: TRBV14; D: -; J: TRBJ1-3; size: -; DNA: TGTGCCACCGCGACAGTGCCTGGAAACACCATATATTTT; CDR3: CATATVPGNTIYF
V: TRBV5-5; D: TRBD1; J: TRBJ2-5; size: -; DNA: TGTGCCAGCAGCGGGGGACAGGGCCAAGAGACCCAGTACTTC; CDR3: CASSGGQGQETQYF
V: TRBV10-3; D: -; J: TRBJ1-1; size: -; DNA: TGTGCCATCAGTCAGAGCACCGGGAACACTGAAGCTTTCTTT; CDR3: CAISQSTGNTEAFF
V: TRBV5-1; D: -; J: TRBJ2-7; size: once; DNA: TGCGCCAGCAGCGCACAGGGAGCGGGGCGCGAGCAGTACTTC; CDR3: CASSAQGAGREQYF
V: TRBV19; D: TRBD1; J: TRBJ2-7; size: -; DNA: TGTGCCAGTAGAGACACAGGGGGAAGCTACGAGCAGTACTTC; CDR3: CASRDTGGSYEQYF
V: TRBV5-1; D: -; J: TRBJ2-5; size: -; DNA: TGCGCCAGCAGCCCCGCTCCAGAGACCCAGTACTTC; CDR3: CASSPAPETQYF
V: TRBV7-9; D: -; J: TRBJ2-3; size: -; DNA: TGTGCCAGCAGCTTATCCACAGATACGCAGTATTTT; CDR3: CASSLSTDTQYF
V: TRBV10-3; D: TRBD1; J: TRBJ2-2; size: -; DNA: TGTGCCATCAGGAGGACAGGGGGCAACACCGGGGAGCTGTTTTTT; CDR3: CAIRRTGGNTGELFF
V: TRBV7-8; D: TRBD2; J: TRBJ2-3; size: -; DNA: TGTGCCAGCAGCCCTCTAGCGGGAGGGCCGATTGGCACAGATACGCAGTATTTT; CDR3: CASSPLAGGPIGTDTQYF
V: TRBV4-2; D: -; J: TRBJ1-5; size: -; DNA: TGTGCCAGCAGCCCAGCCCTCGGGAGTGATCAGCCCCAGCATTTT; CDR3: CASSPALGSDQPQHF